The 7 T cell receptor beta chains reported below all come from one sample, sequenced in a study of blood T cell repertoires in COVID-19. Assay: immunoSEQ multiplex PCR; the TCRdb copy retains only in-frame clones and omits some. This table holds about 140,000 clones, around 73% found once. Sequenced: peripheral blood. These receptors were taken from a man in his fifties or sixties who had recovered from COVID-19.

In this sample, this clone turned up once. Other DNA sequences within the sample encode an identical CDR3. The chain recombines TRBV10-3 with TRBJ2-7; TRBD1 might be the D (5 bases). The germline gives CDR1 ENHRY, CDR2 SYGVKD. The ends were cut back, 5 bases at V and 1 base at J, with 6 bases in the middle. The CDR3 runs to 12 residues. CDR3 amino acids: CAISQGSYEQYF. DNA of the CDR3: TGTGCCATCAGTCAGGGTTCCTACGAGCAGTACTTC.

This rearrangement joins TRBV30 to TRBJ1-1, with a possible D match to TRBD1 (5 bases). Germline V gives CDR1 GTSNPN, CDR2 SVGIG (reference sequence). The CDR3 is 14 amino acids. V lost 0 bases, J lost 4 bases, and 12 bases lay in between. CDR3 DNA: TGTGCCTGGAGTGTATCGGCAGGGCGCACTGAAGCTTTCTTT. Translating gives CAWSVSAGRTEAFF.

This clone came up a few times. The gene calls are TRBV7-9 and TRBJ1-6; no clear D gene. Germline V gene lookup returns CDR1 SEHNR and CDR2 FQNEAQ (reference sequence). This CDR3 spans 14 amino acids. Between the trimmed V and J ends, which lost 5 bases and 5 bases, there was a span of 10 bases. CDR3 nucleotides: TGTGCCAGCAGCGGCCCTTCTGATAATTCACCCCTCCACTTT. This encodes CASSGPSDNSPLHF. Together with reference TRBV7-9 and TRBJ1-6, the CDR3 gives the full variable domain: DTGVSQNPRHKITKRGQNVTFRCDPISEHNRLYWYRQTLGQGPEFLTYFQNEAQLEKSRLLSDRFSAERPKGSFSTLEIQRTEQGDSAMYLCASSGPSDNSPLHFGNGTRLTVT.

The chain joins TRBV9 to TRBJ2-1; 11 bases map to TRBD1. The CDR3 loop spans 16 amino acids. CDR1 SGDLS and CDR2 YYNGEE come from the germline V gene. J was trimmed by 10 bases and V by 0 bases; bases with no gene match: 9. CDR3 residues: CASSVVFGQGAGEQFF. DNA for the CDR3: TGTGCCAGCAGCGTAGTATTCGGACAGGGGGCCGGGGAGCAGTTCTTC.

This chain links TRBV30 with TRBJ1-6; D is unresolved. V lost 2 bases, J lost 8 bases, and 19 bases lay in between. CDR3 length equals 16 residues. Germline CDR1 is GTSNPN and CDR2 is SVGIG (reference sequence). CDR3 protein: CAWSPASSSLDSPLHF. CDR3 in DNA: TGTGCCTGGAGTCCCGCTTCTAGCAGCCTTGATTCACCCCTCCACTTT.

This clone turned up a few times. The rearrangement links TRBV11-2 to TRBJ2-7; D remains ambiguous. V lost 5 bases and J lost 3, with 8 bases in between. The CDR3 is 12 amino acids. Germline CDR1 and CDR2: SGHAT and FQNNGV. CDR3 sequence reads: CASSLLNYEQYF. Here the CDR3 DNA reads TGTGCCAGCAGCCTTTTAAACTACGAGCAGTACTTC.

This rearrangement joins TRBV11-3 to TRBJ2-1; 7 bases are a match to TRBD2. Germline CDR1 SGHNT, CDR2 YENEEA. The V segment lost 5 bases and the J segment 5 bases; nucleotides outside the gene matches: 9. The CDR3 runs 15 residues. The CDR3 loop is CASSPGTTFDNEQFF. CDR3 coding DNA: TGTGCCAGCAGCCCCGGGACTACCTTCGACAATGAGCAGTTCTTC.